These 13 T cell receptor beta chains were sequenced from one sample in a study of T cell responses to AZD1222 COVID-19 vaccine. Method: immunoSEQ multiplex PCR; TCRdb's copy keeps in-frame clones and lacks some. The sample contains under 200,000 clones, roughly nine tenths of which appear only once. The sequencing used peripheral blood, collected 28 days after the second AZD1222 dose. The receptors derive from an adult who received the AZD1222 COVID-19 vaccine.

This clone was seen a single time. The chain has TRBV5-6 and TRBJ1-4; TRBD1 is a possible D gene (5 bases). The CDR3 sequence is 16 residues long. The V end was cut by 0 bases, the J end by 2 bases, with 11 bases between. Germline CDR1 and CDR2: SGHDT and YYEEEE. The CDR3 sequence: CASSLAPGGTNEKLFF. As DNA, the CDR3 is TGTGCCAGCAGCTTGGCCCCGGGGGGGACTAATGAAAAACTGTTTTTT.

The genes are TRBV7-2 and TRBJ1-5; maybe TRBD1 (5 bases). V shed 4 bases and J shed 4 bases, with 26 bases lying between them. The V gene's germline CDR1 is SGHTA and CDR2 FQGNSA. The length of the CDR3 is 19 residues. The CDR3 nucleotides read TGTGCCAGCAGCTCGCAGCAGTATCGGGGGGATGGGGCTAATCAGCCCCAGCATTTT. Amino acids: CASSSQQYRGDGANQPQHF.

This rearrangement joins TRBV10-1 to TRBJ1-6, with 8 positions matching TRBD1. The junction had 4 bases not matched to a gene; V was cut back by 3 bases and J by 9 bases. The CDR3 has 14 residues. Per the germline V gene, CDR1 is WNHNN and CDR2 is SYGVQD (reference sequence). Written as DNA, the CDR3 is TGCGCCAGCAGTGATTTACAGGGGGTTTCACCCCTCCACTTT. Its protein product is CASSDLQGVSPLHF.

The chain has TRBV5-1 and TRBJ1-1; 9 bases are shared with TRBD1. Germline V lookup: CDR1 SGHRS, CDR2 YFSETQ. The CDR3 length is 18 residues. The V and J ends lost 0 bases and 0 bases, in that order; junction bases with no gene match: 9. This CDR3 is CASSLVTGGPTLNTEAFF. The CDR3 DNA reads as TGCGCCAGCAGCTTGGTGACAGGGGGGCCGACACTGAACACTGAAGCTTTCTTT.

The CDR3 sequence is CASSFGGAGNQPQHF. The CDR3 DNA reads as TGTGCCAGCAGTTTTGGTGGGGCAGGCAATCAGCCCCAGCATTTT. This rearrangement joins TRBV27 to TRBJ1-5; possibly TRBD1 for D (5 bases). This CDR3 spans 15 amino acids. With 3 bases removed from V and 2 bases from J, the gap between germline ends came to 11 bases. Germline loops: CDR1 MNHEY, CDR2 SMNVEV (reference sequence).

The chain recombines TRBV2 with TRBJ1-1; D ambiguous. Germline V gene sequence: CDR1 SNHLY, CDR2 FYNNEI. Trimming left V 3 bases short and J 4 bases short, with 15 bases between. CDR3 length equals 15 residues. The CDR3 region has the DNA TGTGCCAGCAGTGACGACTCCTACAGACCCACTGAAGCTTTCTTT. Its translation: CASSDDSYRPTEAFF.

The CDR3 DNA reads as TGTGCCACCAGTGACTCCAAGCGGGGGGCGTACCAAGAGACCCAGTACTTC. Its translation: CATSDSKRGAYQETQYF. V usage is TRBV24-1 and J usage is TRBJ2-5, with 9 bases matching TRBD2. Germline-derived CDR1 and CDR2 are KGHDR and SFDVKD. The CDR3 has 17 residues. J lost 0 bases, V lost 4 bases, and 8 bases had no gene match.

V usage is TRBV7-8 and J usage is TRBJ2-7, with a possible D match to TRBD2 (5 bases). V was cut by 1 base and J by 6 bases, with 13 bases left in between. Germline lookup yields CDR1 SGHVS and CDR2 FQNEAQ. The CDR3 spans 14 residues. CDR3 coding DNA: TGTGCCAGCAGCTTAGGGGGAAGGGAGTCCGAGCAGTACTTC. Translation: CASSLGGRESEQYF.

The chain couples TRBV6-4 to TRBJ1-6; tentatively, D is TRBD1 (6 bases). This CDR3 comprises 15 residues. CDR1 and CDR2 (germline): MRHNA, SNTAGT. Trimming left V 10 bases short and J 10 bases short, with 23 bases between. CDR3 sequence: CAINRGGEGRSPLHF. In nucleotides, the CDR3 is TGTGCCATCAACCGGGGGGGCGAGGGTAGGTCACCCCTCCACTTT.

This chain uses TRBV11-2 with TRBJ2-5; D unresolved. Trimming removed 1 base at V and 3 bases at J, with 6 bases between. Germline V gene sequence: CDR1 SGHAT, CDR2 FQNNGV. The CDR3 has 13 residues. CDR3 residues: CASSLGVKETQYF. CDR3 bases: TGTGCCAGCAGCTTAGGGGTCAAAGAGACCCAGTACTTC.

This sequence joins TRBV7-3 and TRBJ2-5; perhaps TRBD1 as D (6 bases). This CDR3 has 14 residues. Germline CDR1 SGHTA, CDR2 FQGTGA. Trimming cost V 6 bases and J 5 bases, with 16 bases left between them. DNA for the CDR3: TGTGCCAGCAGTCCGTCTCTTCAGGGGGAGACCCAGTACTTC. It translates to CASSPSLQGETQYF.

The chain employs TRBV2 and TRBJ2-2, with D unclear. Germline V CDR1 and CDR2: SNHLY, FYNNEI. The ends were cut back, 6 bases at V and 1 base at J, with 12 bases in the middle. CDR3 length equals 15 residues. Here the CDR3 DNA reads TGTGCCAGCAGCCCCGCAGCGAGGAACACCGGGGAGCTGTTTTTT. Translation gives CASSPAARNTGELFF.

This chain connects TRBV28 to TRBJ1-4; tentative D call: TRBD1 (6 bases). The CDR3 totals 15 residues. The germline V gene encodes CDR1 MDHEN and CDR2 SYDVKM. V was shortened by 3 bases and J by 3 bases, with 11 bases between the two germline ends. The CDR3 protein is CASSFLTGSNEKLFF. Written as DNA, the CDR3 is TGTGCCAGCAGTTTTTTGACAGGCTCTAATGAAAAACTGTTTTTT.